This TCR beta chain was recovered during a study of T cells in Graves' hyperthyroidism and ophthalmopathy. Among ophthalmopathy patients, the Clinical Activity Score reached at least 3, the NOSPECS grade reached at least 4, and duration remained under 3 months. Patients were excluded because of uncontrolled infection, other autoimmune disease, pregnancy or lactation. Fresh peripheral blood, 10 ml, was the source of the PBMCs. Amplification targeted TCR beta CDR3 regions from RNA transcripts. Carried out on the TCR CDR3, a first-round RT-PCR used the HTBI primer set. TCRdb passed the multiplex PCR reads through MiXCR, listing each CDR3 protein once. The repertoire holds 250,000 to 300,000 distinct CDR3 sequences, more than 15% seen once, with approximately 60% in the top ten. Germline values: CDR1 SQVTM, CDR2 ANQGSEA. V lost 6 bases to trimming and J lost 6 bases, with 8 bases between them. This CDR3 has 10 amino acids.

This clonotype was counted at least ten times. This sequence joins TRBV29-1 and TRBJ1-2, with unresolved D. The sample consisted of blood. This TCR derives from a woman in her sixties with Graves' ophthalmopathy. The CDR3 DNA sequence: TGCAGCGTGACAACGGATGGCTACACCTTC. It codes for CSVTTDGYTF.